One T cell receptor (beta chain) is described in this entry. Its target is not known. The data were obtained in a study of cytomegalovirus exposure and HLA in healthy donors. Study outcomes and limitations: An analysis that was carried out later associated 15,000 to 20,000 TCR beta sequences with HLA alleles at 0.05 false discovery rate.

V dropped 4 bases and J dropped 1 base, with 17 bases sitting between them. There are 16 residues in the CDR3. Germline V gene sequence: CDR1 SGHRS, CDR2 YFSETQ. PCR used 60 Vbeta primers and 13 Jbeta primers. Sequencing used immunoSEQ multiplex PCR; TCRdb keeps in-frame clones, though not all of them. The table lists more than 55,000 clones. Sequenced sample: PBMCs. The chain joins TRBV5-1 to TRBJ1-1; D uncertain. The source of this sequence is a woman aged 40 to 50 in good health and CMV-seropositive. The CDR3 sequence is CASSHHRGPANTEAFF. Here the CDR3 DNA reads TGCGCCAGCAGCCATCACCGCGGTCCCGCGAACACTGAAGCTTTCTTT.